The 10 T cell receptor beta chains presented below share a single source sample, sequenced in a study of control samples from healthy donors and cancer patients. Some clones are missing from TCRdb's copy, which holds only in-frame ones; the method was immunoSEQ multiplex PCR. Here the sample spans 140,000 to 150,000 clones, roughly 93% being singletons. Sequencing input: blood. These receptors were collected from a man aged 18 to 29 in good health.

The rearrangement joins TRBV7-2 to TRBJ2-7, with 10 bases matching TRBD1. The CDR3 covers 13 residues. Germline CDR1 and CDR2: SGHTA and FQGNSA. The trim removed 5 bases at V and 7 bases at J, leaving 5 bases unmatched. The CDR3 loop is CASSVDRGREQYF. Here the CDR3 DNA reads TGTGCCAGCAGCGTCGACAGGGGGCGGGAGCAGTACTTC.

J is TRBJ1-3 and V is TRBV30; D gene unclear. V dropped 1 base and J dropped 3 bases, with 10 bases sitting between them. Germline loops: CDR1 GTSNPN, CDR2 SVGIG (reference sequence). CDR3 length: 14 residues. In DNA, the CDR3 is TGTGCCTGGAGTGGGTCTGGCTATGGAAACACCATATATTTT. Protein product: CAWSGSGYGNTIYF.

With respect to this clone: Mismatch with germline at one junction end may stem from a read error. This CDR3 reads CASREDRGSQPQHF. The CDR3 bases are TGTGCCAGCAGGGAAGACAGGGGAAGTCAGCCCCAGCATTTT. J is TRBJ1-5 and V is TRBV2; TRBD1 agrees at 8 bases. Germline CDR1 SNHLY, CDR2 FYNNEI. The CDR3 spans 14 residues.

The chain recombines TRBV14 with TRBJ2-7, with a possible D match to TRBD2 (6 bases). With 1 base removed from V and 5 bases from J, the gap between germline ends came to 15 bases. The CDR3 has 15 amino acids. Germline CDR1 reads SGHDN; CDR2 reads FVKESK. In nucleotides, the CDR3 is TGTGCCAGCAGCCAAGTAGGGACTGGTACCCACGAGCAGTACTTC. This codes for CASSQVGTGTHEQYF.

The gene calls are TRBV28 and TRBJ2-1, with 10 bases lining up with TRBD2. Trimming took 6 bases from V and 8 from J; bases not matched to a gene: 7. This CDR3 comprises 14 residues. CDR1 and CDR2 from the germline V gene are MDHEN and SYDVKM. CDR3 DNA: TGTGCCAGCAGGTCTAGCGGGAGAATCCATGAGCAGTTCTTC. Its protein product is CASRSSGRIHEQFF.

The rearrangement uses TRBV11-3 and TRBJ2-1, with D perhaps TRBD2 (6 bases). Germline V gives CDR1 SGHNT, CDR2 YENEEA. The V end lost 5 bases, the J end lost 7 bases, and 21 bases lay between the germline ends. The CDR3 is made up of 16 amino acids. Here the CDR3 DNA reads TGTGCCAGCAGCGTCCGCGCCGGGAGTGGTTGGAATGAGCAGTTCTTC. Translated, it gives CASSVRAGSGWNEQFF.

The CDR3 DNA is TGTGCCAGCAGCCATCGTAATTCGGGGGTGAACACTGAAGCTTTCTTT. Protein sequence: CASSHRNSGVNTEAFF. The chain employs TRBV3-1 (or the pseudogene TRBV3-2) and TRBJ1-1; D is perhaps TRBD1 (5 bases). V shed 3 bases and J shed 0 bases, with 14 bases lying between them. This CDR3 contains 16 residues. Germline V gene data show CDR1 as LGHDT and CDR2 as YNNKEL (reference sequence).

The CDR3 reads CASSTSYRQGEQYF. In nucleotides, the CDR3 is TGTGCCAGCAGCACCTCCTACCGACAGGGGGAGCAGTACTTC. This rearrangement joins TRBV7-6 to TRBJ2-7; 8 bases fit TRBD1. The trim removed 5 bases at V and 7 bases at J, leaving 10 bases unmatched. CDR1 and CDR2 from the germline V gene are SGHVS and FNYEAQ. This CDR3 contains 14 residues.

The chain carries TRBV4-2 and TRBJ1-2; 8 bases fit TRBD1. Germline CDR1 reads LGHNA; CDR2 reads YNFKEQ. The CDR3 consists of 13 residues. The V segment lost 3 bases and the J segment 6 bases; nucleotides outside the gene matches: 3. The CDR3 DNA follows: TGTGCCAGCAGCCAGCAGGGGGCTCATGGCTACACCTTC. It translates to CASSQQGAHGYTF.

The chain employs TRBV10-2 and TRBJ1-5; D unresolved. CDR1 and CDR2 (germline): WSHSY, SAAADI. V lost 5 bases and J 3 bases, leaving 11 bases between the germline ends. The CDR3 loop spans 14 amino acids. The CDR3, as DNA: TGCGCCAGCAGTAGGCAGGAATTCAATCAGCCCCAGCATTTT. Its translation is CASSRQEFNQPQHF.